Listed below are T cell receptor beta chains from one sample, sequenced in a study of PD-1 blockade in mismatch repair-deficient tumors. Clones were read by immunoSEQ multiplex PCR, and TCRdb kept only the in-frame ones, dropping some. The profile shows approximately 9,000 clones, around 90% of them singletons. The antigens these receptors bind are not known. Sequenced material: cells cultured in vitro, taken from a patient treated with pembrolizumab. The receptors were gathered from an adult with mismatch repair-deficient cancer. Both conserved end residues are part of each CDR3. The D gene is left open where the match is weak. The size of a clone is reported for some rows only, either as once, few or many, or as a class for expanded clones.

clone size,V gene,J gene,D gene,CDR3 DNA,CDR3 protein
NA,TRBV11-1,TRBJ2-7,NA,TGTGCCAGCAGCTTAAGGAGAGCCGGAGCCTACGAGCAGTACTTC,CASSLRRAGAYEQYF
NA,TRBV5-4,TRBJ2-6,NA,TGTGCCAGCAGCTTTTGGAGGTCTGGGGCCAACGTCCTGACTTTC,CASSFWRSGANVLTF
NA,TRBV9,TRBJ2-5,NA,TGTGCCAGCAGCGTAATAGCGGACCAAGAGACCCAGTACTTC,CASSVIADQETQYF
NA,TRBV5-1,TRBJ2-5,TRBD2,TGCGCCAGCAGACCTTTAGCGGGAGGGGTGACCCAGTACTTC,CASRPLAGGVTQYF
NA,TRBV5-5,TRBJ2-1,NA,TGTGCCAGCAGCTCCAGGAACTCCTACAATGAGCAGTTCTTC,CASSSRNSYNEQFF
NA,TRBV6-1,TRBJ2-7,TRBD1,TGTGCCAGCAGGCCATCCGGGACAGCCCTCCGGCAGTACTTC,CASRPSGTALRQYF
NA,TRBV7-9,TRBJ1-5,NA,TGTGCCAGCAGCTTAGCCGAAGGGGAGGGGTCGCCCCAGCATTTT,CASSLAEGEGSPQHF
once,TRBV20-1,TRBJ2-5,NA,TGCAGTTCAAAGGCGTTGCAGACCCAGTACTTC,CSSKALQTQYF
NA,TRBV15,TRBJ1-2,NA,TGTGCCACCAGCCCTGGGGAGGCTTTTGGGGGCTACACCTTC,CATSPGEAFGGYTF
NA,TRBV29-1,TRBJ1-2,NA,TGCAGCGTTGATAATTCCGGGGGTCCCGACTATGGCTACACCTTC,CSVDNSGGPDYGYTF
NA,TRBV6-1,TRBJ1-5,NA,TGTGCCAGCAGGGCCCTTGGCAATCAGCCCCAGCATTTT,CASRALGNQPQHF
once,TRBV5-1,TRBJ2-5,TRBD2,TGCGCCAGCAGCTTGTGGCCCGGACTAGCGGTCCAAGAGACCCAGTACTTC,CASSLWPGLAVQETQYF
NA,TRBV15,TRBJ2-5,NA,TGTGCCACCAGCAGAGATCTTGGTAGCCAAGAGACCCAGTACTTC,CATSRDLGSQETQYF
NA,TRBV5-6,TRBJ1-5,NA,TGTGCCAGCAGCTTCAGCCGGGACACCAAGGTCAGGAGTCAGCCCCAGCATTTT,CASSFSRDTKVRSQPQHF
NA,TRBV2,TRBJ1-5,NA,TGTGCCAGCACGCAACAGCTCAATCAGCCCCAGCATTTT,CASTQQLNQPQHF
NA,TRBV7-9,TRBJ2-7,TRBD2,TGTGCCAGCAGCATTTCTAGCGGGAGGACCCTCTCCTACGAGCAGTACTTC,CASSISSGRTLSYEQYF
NA,TRBV27,TRBJ2-5,TRBD1,TGTGCCAGCAGTTTAAAGGGGACAGGACAAGAGACCCAGTACTTC,CASSLKGTGQETQYF
NA,TRBV18,TRBJ2-1,NA,TGTGCCAGCTCACCACCGAGGAGGGGCTCCCACAATGAGCAGTTCTTC,CASSPPRRGSHNEQFF
NA,TRBV6-5,TRBJ1-1,NA,TGTGCCAGCAGTTACTCTCCCGGAGGGGCGGCCACTGAAGCTTTCTTT,CASSYSPGGAATEAFF
NA,TRBV9,TRBJ1-1,NA,TGTGCCAGCAGCGTCCTGAGGGGAGTGGACACTGAAGCTTTCTTT,CASSVLRGVDTEAFF
NA,TRBV2,TRBJ2-1,NA,TGTGCCAGCAGAGAATTCAGCTCCTACAATGAGCAGTTCTTC,CASREFSSYNEQFF
NA,TRBV5-1,TRBJ2-7,NA,TGCGCCAGCAGCTCCTCAAGGGGATTGCGGGACGAGCAGTACTTC,CASSSSRGLRDEQYF
NA,TRBV11-3,TRBJ2-3,TRBD2,TGTGCCAGCAGCACACCACTAGCGGGATTCACAGATACGCAGTATTTT,CASSTPLAGFTDTQYF
few,TRBV7-9,TRBJ1-2,NA,TGTGCCAGCAGCCCACCGTTTGTGGCAGGTTACTATGGCTACACCTTC,CASSPPFVAGYYGYTF
NA,TRBV19,TRBJ2-1,TRBD1,TGTGCCAGTAGTCCTCAGGACAGGGTCAATGAGCAGTTCTTC,CASSPQDRVNEQFF
NA,TRBV19,TRBJ2-3,NA,TGTGCCAGTAGTATCCGCATTTTTGATACGCAGTATTTT,CASSIRIFDTQYF
NA,TRBV6-1,TRBJ2-3,NA,TGTGCCAGCAGTGCTACTCTGGCGTCTAGCACAGATACGCAGTATTTT,CASSATLASSTDTQYF
once,TRBV4-1,TRBJ2-5,TRBD1,TGCGCCAGCAGTCCGGGACAGGGGGCCTTGGAGACCCAGTACTTC,CASSPGQGALETQYF
NA,TRBV6-5,TRBJ1-5,NA,TGTGCCAGCCAGGGAGGGATCAATCAGCCCCAGCATTTT,CASQGGINQPQHF
NA,TRBV9,TRBJ2-2,TRBD2,TGTGCCAATGGCGGGAGCGACGGGGAGCTGTTTTTT,CANGGSDGELFF
few,TRBV11-1,TRBJ1-2,NA,TGTGCCAGCAGCTTAGGTTCACGGATACTACCTAACTATGGCTACACCTTC,CASSLGSRILPNYGYTF
NA,TRBV18,TRBJ2-5,TRBD2,TGTGCCAGCTCACCACACGGGAGGCCGGGGGAGACCCAGTACTTC,CASSPHGRPGETQYF
NA,TRBV5-4,TRBJ2-3,NA,TGTGCCAGCACCCTGTACTGGGGATCAGATACGCAGTATTTT,CASTLYWGSDTQYF
few,TRBV30,TRBJ1-2,NA,TGTGCCTGGAGTGTACGGGGGTATGGCTACACCTTC,CAWSVRGYGYTF
NA,TRBV30,TRBJ1-2,TRBD1,TGTGCCTGGAGTCAGAGCCCGACAGGGTTCTATGGCTACACCTTC,CAWSQSPTGFYGYTF
NA,TRBV6-1,TRBJ2-1,NA,TGTGCCAGCAGTGAAGCCAGACGACAGGGAGGTAGGAATGAGCAGTTCTTC,CASSEARRQGGRNEQFF
NA,TRBV21-1,TRBJ2-7,NA,TGTGCCAGCAGCAAGGTTCGTCGGGCCTACGAGCAGTACTTC,CASSKVRRAYEQYF
NA,TRBV27,TRBJ1-2,TRBD1,TGTGCCAGCAGGACTCTTATCAGGGGGCTTAACTATGGCTACACCTTC,CASRTLIRGLNYGYTF
once,TRBV15,TRBJ2-2,TRBD1,TGTGCCACCAGCAGAGCAAGGACAGGGCGGGACGGGGAGCTGTTTTTT,CATSRARTGRDGELFF
NA,TRBV6-4,TRBJ2-6,NA,TGTGCCAGCAGACGCATTAGCTCTGGGGCCAACGTCCTGACTTTC,CASRRISSGANVLTF
NA,TRBV11-3,TRBJ2-7,TRBD2,TGTGCCAGCAGCTTAGAAGCGGGGGGGCCCTACGAGCAGTACTTC,CASSLEAGGPYEQYF
NA,TRBV10-3,TRBJ1-3,NA,TGTGCCATCAGTGGGACTACCGGGACACTGTATTTT,CAISGTTGTLYF
NA,TRBV5-1,TRBJ1-4,NA,TGCGCCAGCAGCTTGGCCGGGGGGGAGAGTGAAAAACTGTTTTTT,CASSLAGGESEKLFF
NA,TRBV6-1,TRBJ2-7,NA,TGTGCCAGCAGTGAGCCACAGGCCCTCTACGAGCAGTACTTC,CASSEPQALYEQYF
NA,TRBV7-7,TRBJ2-7,NA,TGTGCTAGCAGCTTATCCCCCCTAGCCTACGAGCAGTACTTC,CASSLSPLAYEQYF
NA,TRBV10-3,TRBJ2-1,NA,TGTGCCATCAGTGAACAGGGCCCTGAGCAGTTCTTC,CAISEQGPEQFF
NA,TRBV5-4,TRBJ2-3,NA,TGTGCCAGCAGTTCTGCTACTCCCATGGATACGCAGTATTTT,CASSSATPMDTQYF
once,TRBV6-5,TRBJ2-7,NA,TGTGCCAGCAGTTACTCCAGTTCCATCGAGCAGTACTTC,CASSYSSSIEQYF
NA,TRBV9,TRBJ1-2,NA,TGTGCCAGCAGCCCTACAGGGTACTATGGCTACACCTTC,CASSPTGYYGYTF
NA,TRBV4-2,TRBJ2-7,NA,TGTGCCAGCAGCCTGTCGGCGGTAAGCTCCTACGAGCAGTACTTC,CASSLSAVSSYEQYF
NA,TRBV9,TRBJ2-3,TRBD2,TGTGCCAGCAGCGTTAGCGGGGTGAGCACAGATACGCAGTATTTT,CASSVSGVSTDTQYF
NA,TRBV27,TRBJ2-7,NA,TGTGCCAGCAGTCCTAACGGAAACGAGCAGTACTTC,CASSPNGNEQYF
NA,TRBV7-6,TRBJ2-7,NA,TGTGCCAGCAGCCGCGGGTGGGAGACCTACGAGCAGTACTTC,CASSRGWETYEQYF
NA,TRBV27,TRBJ1-2,TRBD1,TGTGCCAGCAGTTCCAGGGGGTGGATTCATGGCTACACCTTC,CASSSRGWIHGYTF
NA,TRBV30,TRBJ1-1,NA,TGTGCTTGGAGGAACAGGGCGAACACTGAAGCTTTCTTT,CAWRNRANTEAFF
NA,TRBV19,TRBJ2-5,NA,TGTGCCAGTAGTATAGGCTTACGTCAGGGAAAGACCCAGTACTTC,CASSIGLRQGKTQYF
NA,TRBV9,TRBJ2-6,NA,TGTGCCAGCAGCGTAGAGGGACGGGCCTCTGGGGCCAACGTCCTGACTTTC,CASSVEGRASGANVLTF
NA,TRBV9,TRBJ2-7,NA,TGTGCCAGCAGCGTAGGGGCCCCCGGGAGTTTAAAAAACGAGCAGTACTTC,CASSVGAPGSLKNEQYF
NA,TRBV7-8,TRBJ2-1,NA,TGTGCCAGCAGCTTAAGGGGAGCGGCCTACAATGAGCAGTTCTTC,CASSLRGAAYNEQFF
NA,TRBV19,TRBJ1-5,NA,TGTGCCAGTAGTATAGAAGACAGGCCCGGCTGGAATAGCAATCAGCCCCAGCATTTT,CASSIEDRPGWNSNQPQHF